What follows describes a single T cell receptor (beta chain). The data stem from a study of blood T cell repertoires in COVID-19. The cohort comprised adults aged 18 to 89 years residing in about two dozen US areas. Clinical history reported by participants formed the basis on which cohorts were assigned. The germline gives CDR1 LGHDT, CDR2 YNNKEL (reference sequence). The CDR3 runs 16 residues. Germline trimming cut 4 bases from V and 5 bases from J; bases unmatched to any gene: 13. Sequenced by immunoSEQ multiplex PCR; TCRdb stores in-frame clones only, minus some. The data contain fewer than 350,000 clones, 85% of them singletons.

The rearrangement links TRBV3-1 (or the pseudogene TRBV3-2) to TRBJ2-5; 7 positions match TRBD1. The sequenced sample consisted of PBMCs or T cells enriched from blood (not recorded which). The clonotype originates from a woman aged 25 to 39 who had been exposed to COVID-19. The CDR3 sequence: CASSRGPGTQGETQYF. CDR3 nucleotide sequence: TGTGCCAGCAGCCGAGGACCCGGGACACAGGGGGAGACCCAGTACTTC.